One sample yielded the 21 T cell receptor beta chains listed below, sequenced in a study of cytotoxic CD8 clonotypes in ibrutinib-treated CLL. The protocol was immunoSEQ multiplex PCR, while the TCRdb copy is restricted to in-frame clones and leaves out a portion. This table holds some 76,000 clones, over 65% found once. The source material was PBMCs, sampled after 24 months of ibrutinib treatment. These receptors all stem from a human donor with chronic lymphocytic leukemia.

This clone was detected once. The rearrangement joins TRBV27 to TRBJ2-7, with 9 nucleotides matching TRBD1. The trim removed 1 base at V and 3 bases at J, leaving 4 bases unmatched. CDR3 length: 15 amino acids. Germline CDR1 reads MNHEY; CDR2 reads SMNVEV (reference sequence). DNA for the CDR3: TGTGCCAGCAGTTTATGGGGGACAGGGAGCTACGAGCAGTACTTC. As protein: CASSLWGTGSYEQYF.

This clone was found a few times. This chain links TRBV18 with TRBJ2-5; D uncertain. The CDR3 length is 14 residues. Trimming removed 3 bases at V and 2 bases at J, with 10 bases between. Germline-derived CDR1 and CDR2 are KGHSH and LQKENI. The CDR3 reads CASSPRLGQETQYF. Here the CDR3 DNA reads TGTGCCAGCTCACCCCGGCTTGGTCAAGAGACCCAGTACTTC.

The table lists this clone with a count of one. The chain joins TRBV7-8 to TRBJ2-2; D uncertain. Trimming shortened V by 5 bases and J by 8 bases, and 21 bases separated the two germline ends. The CDR3 runs to 16 residues. Germline CDR1 reads SGHVS; CDR2 reads FQNEAQ. CDR3 coding DNA: TGTGCCAGCAGCCAGATAAAGCGATCACCCAGGGGGGAGCTGTTTTTT. Its protein product is CASSQIKRSPRGELFF.

The chain links TRBV7-2 to TRBJ2-3; 10 bases align to TRBD2. This CDR3 has 16 residues. Germline CDR1 reads SGHTA; CDR2 reads FQGNSA. The V gene end was trimmed by 3 bases and the J gene end by 2 bases; junction bases not matched to a gene: 5. The CDR3 is CASSFLLAGYTDTQYF. CDR3 nucleotides: TGTGCCAGCAGCTTCCTACTAGCGGGATACACAGATACGCAGTATTTT.

In its sample, this clone was seen a few times. The chain links TRBV19 to TRBJ1-5, with a tentative D call TRBD1 (5 bases). The germline CDR1 and CDR2 sequences are LNHDA and SQIVND (reference sequence). There are 16 residues in the CDR3. Trimming removed 0 bases at V and 4 bases at J, with 13 bases between. CDR3 nucleotides: TGTGCCAGTAGTATAGAAAGAGGGGTACGGAATCAGCCCCAGCATTTT. As protein: CASSIERGVRNQPQHF.

The CDR3 spells CATSQSSTRQYF. CDR3 DNA: TGTGCCACCAGCCAATCCTCTACCCGGCAGTACTTC. V gene TRBV15 combines with J gene TRBJ2-7; D not certain. The CDR3 loop spans 12 amino acids. V was pared by 5 bases and J by 9 bases, with 14 bases between. Germline V gene sequence: CDR1 LNHNV, CDR2 YYDKDF (reference sequence).

This clone showed up just once. The J gene is TRBJ1-2, the V gene TRBV6-5, with 9 bases identical to TRBD1. V gave up 6 bases and J gave up 7 bases; unmatched junction bases: 9. Per the germline V gene, CDR1 is MNHEY and CDR2 is SVGAGI. The CDR3 loop spans 14 amino acids. The chain's CDR3 is CASRRDRVIIGYTF. CDR3 in DNA: TGTGCCAGCAGGAGGGACAGGGTTATAATTGGCTACACCTTC.

This chain connects TRBV30 to TRBJ1-1; unclear D gene. Trimming shortened V by 2 bases and J by 1 base, and 5 bases separated the two germline ends. Germline V CDR1 and CDR2: GTSNPN, SVGIG (reference sequence). This CDR3 has 12 residues. CDR3 in amino acids: CAWSPKNTEAFF. Written as DNA, the CDR3 is TGTGCCTGGAGTCCCAAGAACACTGAAGCTTTCTTT. Based on the CDR3 plus reference TRBV30 and TRBJ1-1, the full variable domain is SQTIHQWPATLVQPVGSPLSLECTVEGTSNPNLYWYRQAAGRGLQLLFYSVGIGQISSEVPQNLSASRPQDRQFILSSKKLLLSDSGFYLCAWSPKNTEAFFGQGTRLTVV.

The chain links TRBV28 to TRBJ2-4; 8 positions match TRBD2. The ends lost 2 bases at V and 7 bases at J; junction bases unmatched: 10. The CDR3 has 16 amino acids. Per the germline V gene, CDR1 is MDHEN and CDR2 is SYDVKM. The CDR3 DNA follows: TGTGCCAGCAGTTTACCTAGCGGGCGCGTGGATAACATTCAGTACTTC. Its translation: CASSLPSGRVDNIQYF.

The genes are TRBV15 and TRBJ1-4; D remains ambiguous. Between the trimmed V and J ends, which lost 0 bases and 10 bases, there was a span of 12 bases. This CDR3 has 14 residues. The V gene's germline CDR1 is LNHNV and CDR2 YYDKDF (reference sequence). The CDR3 DNA is TGTGCCACCAGCAGAGATTGGTCCGGCGGAAAACTGTTTTTT. Amino acids: CATSRDWSGGKLFF.

The chain employs TRBV11-2 and TRBJ1-3, with D unresolved. V lost 2 bases and J lost 0, with 5 bases in between. Germline CDR1 SGHAT, CDR2 FQNNGV. This CDR3 is 14 amino acids long. The CDR3 bases are TGTGCCAGCAGCTTATCCGACTCTGGAAACACCATATATTTT. Its translation: CASSLSDSGNTIYF.

The genes are TRBV5-1 and TRBJ1-1; perhaps TRBD1 as D (5 bases). V dropped 0 bases and J dropped 3 bases, with 9 bases sitting between them. Germline V CDR1 and CDR2: SGHRS, YFSETQ. There are 14 residues in the CDR3. Here the CDR3 DNA reads TGCGCCAGCAGCTTGGCCGGGACGGACACTGAAGCTTTCTTT. The encoded protein is CASSLAGTDTEAFF.

This clone has just one count. The rearrangement links TRBV5-1 to TRBJ2-7; 8 bases fit TRBD2. Trimming removed 1 base from V and 3 bases from J; junction bases left unmatched: 6. Germline lookup yields CDR1 SGHRS and CDR2 YFSETQ. There are 15 residues in the CDR3. The DNA of the CDR3 is TGCGCCAGCAGCTTGAGCGTAACTAGCGGCTACGAGCAGTACTTC. It yields the protein CASSLSVTSGYEQYF.

The CDR3 protein is CASSQRVPYEQYF. CDR3 bases: TGTGCCAGCAGCCAACGGGTACCCTACGAGCAGTACTTC. The rearrangement uses TRBV5-6 and TRBJ2-7; no clear D. The CDR3 has 13 amino acids. Trimming shortened V by 4 bases and J by 2 bases, and 10 bases separated the two germline ends. Germline lookup yields CDR1 SGHDT and CDR2 YYEEEE.

This rearrangement joins TRBV6-6 to TRBJ2-5; D might be TRBD1 (5 bases). This CDR3 is built from 15 residues. Trimming left V 6 bases short and J 3 bases short, with 17 bases between. Germline CDR1 MNHNY, CDR2 SVGAGI (reference sequence). In DNA, the CDR3 is TGTGCCAGCAGCAATCCAAAGGGCAGGGAAGAGACCCAGTACTTC. Translated, it gives CASSNPKGREETQYF.

The CDR3: CASRAEPQVTGELFF. In DNA form, the CDR3 reads TGTGCCAGCAGGGCAGAACCCCAAGTTACCGGGGAGCTGTTTTTT. The chain recombines TRBV27 with TRBJ2-2, with no clear D. Between the trimmed V and J ends, which lost 6 bases and 5 bases, there was a span of 16 bases. CDR3 size: 15 residues. In germline, CDR1 is MNHEY, CDR2 SMNVEV (reference sequence).

The chain has TRBV9 and TRBJ2-3, with D possibly being TRBD2 (6 bases). CDR1 is SGDLS, CDR2 YYNGEE, per germline. The CDR3 contains 15 residues. V dropped 1 base and J dropped 1 base, with 10 bases sitting between them. As DNA, the CDR3 is TGTGCCAGCAGCGTAATCAGGGAGGGCACAGATACGCAGTATTTT. It specifies CASSVIREGTDTQYF.

V is TRBV2 and J is TRBJ1-2; D call uncertain. The CDR3 loop spans 14 amino acids. CDR1 and CDR2 from the germline V gene are SNHLY and FYNNEI. Trimming pared 1 base from V and 3 bases from J, leaving 9 bases between. This CDR3 is CASSEGQTYYGYTF. DNA of the CDR3: TGTGCCAGCAGTGAAGGGCAGACGTACTATGGCTACACCTTC.

The chain couples TRBV4-2 to TRBJ1-2; 8 bases align to TRBD1. The germline CDR1 and CDR2 sequences are LGHNA and YNFKEQ. The CDR3 consists of 17 residues. Germline trimming cut 0 bases from V and 4 bases from J; bases unmatched to any gene: 10. DNA for the CDR3: TGTGCCAGCAGCCAAGATCCAGGGGGCGCTTCAGGCTATGGCTACACCTTC. It yields the protein CASSQDPGGASGYGYTF.

The chain joins TRBV6-5 to TRBJ2-7; no reliable D call. The ends were cut back, 3 bases at V and 1 base at J, with 7 bases in the middle. The CDR3 has 13 amino acids. Germline V lookup: CDR1 MNHEY, CDR2 SVGAGI. The CDR3 region has the DNA TGTGCCAGCAGTTATGGCAATTCCTACGAGCAGTACTTC. It translates to CASSYGNSYEQYF.

This clone was observed a single time. This sequence joins TRBV9 and TRBJ2-3; no clear D. CDR1 SGDLS and CDR2 YYNGEE come from the germline V gene. V was clipped by 4 bases and J by 2 bases, with 2 bases between them. The CDR3 loop spans 11 amino acids. The CDR3 spells CASSFTDTQYF. Here the CDR3 DNA reads TGTGCCAGCAGCTTCACAGATACGCAGTATTTT.